Presented here are 13 T cell receptor beta chains from one specimen sequenced in a study of blood T cell repertoires in COVID-19. Produced via immunoSEQ multiplex PCR; TCRdb's table is partial and in-frame only. The profile shows a few hundred thousand clones, around 84% of them singletons. The material sequenced was peripheral blood. The origin of the receptors is a woman in her fifties or sixties with COVID-19, enrolled during active disease.

This chain's CDR3 is CASSFRGPLGGNTIYF. The CDR3 DNA reads TGTGCCAGCAGCTTCCGAGGGCCGCTGGGTGGAAACACCATATATTTT. The chain links TRBV14 to TRBJ1-3; D gene uncertain. The V end was cut by 5 bases, the J end by 3 bases, with 17 bases between. This CDR3 is built from 16 residues. Germline assignment: CDR1 SGHDN and CDR2 FVKESK.

The chain recombines TRBV6-5 with TRBJ1-1; 7 positions agree with TRBD1. Trimming took 2 bases from V and 10 from J; bases not matched to a gene: 7. The CDR3 has 13 amino acids. Germline CDR1 and CDR2: MNHEY and SVGAGI. CDR3 in DNA: TGTGCCAGCAGTTACGCAGGGACAGAAGGAGCTTTCTTT. Its protein is CASSYAGTEGAFF.

A word on this clone: A read error may produce the germline difference seen at one junction end. V usage is TRBV9 and J usage is TRBJ2-7; 10 bases fit TRBD2. CDR1 is SGDLS, CDR2 YYNGEE, per germline. The CDR3 runs 15 residues. CDR3 region: CASSAPSGSSSEQYF. Here the CDR3 DNA reads TGTGCCAGCAGCGCTCCTAGCGGGAGTTCCTCCGAGCAGTACTTC.

This chain links TRBV9 with TRBJ2-2; 14 bases line up with TRBD2. The CDR3 totals 19 residues. The V and J ends lost 2 bases and 1 base, in that order; junction bases with no gene match: 7. The V gene's germline CDR1 is SGDLS and CDR2 YYNGEE. CDR3 sequence (DNA): TGTGCCAGCAGCGTCCAGGGACTAGCGGGAGTTTGGAACACCGGGGAGCTGTTTTTT. Translating gives CASSVQGLAGVWNTGELFF.

As to this clone: In the same sample, other DNA sequences code for this CDR3. The CDR3 DNA sequence: TGTGCCAGCAGTTCTCTAGGGGGACAGGGGGAACACGAGCAGTACTTC. As protein: CASSSLGGQGEHEQYF. This chain links TRBV28 with TRBJ2-7, with 11 nucleotides matching TRBD1. The CDR3 covers 16 residues. V dropped 4 bases and J dropped 5; count of bases not matched to a gene: 10. Germline V CDR1 and CDR2: MDHEN, SYDVKM.

This clone was detected a few times. The chain has TRBV5-1 and TRBJ2-2; D is unclear. The CDR3 spans 14 residues. Deletions cut 2 bases from V and 5 bases from J, with 10 bases between. From germline, CDR1 is SGHRS and CDR2 YFSETQ. CDR3 loop: CASSFEPVTGELFF. The CDR3 bases are TGCGCCAGCAGCTTCGAGCCGGTAACCGGGGAGCTGTTTTTT.

The rearrangement joins TRBV9 to TRBJ2-2; 9 nucleotides line up with TRBD2. V lost 5 bases and J lost 0; bases outside the gene matches: 11. CDR1 is SGDLS, CDR2 YYNGEE, per germline. The CDR3 extends over 18 amino acids. CDR3 bases: TGTGCCAGCAGACTCACACACGCTAGCGGGGCGAACACCGGGGAGCTGTTTTTT. Its protein is CASRLTHASGANTGELFF. Full variable domain (remainder filled in from reference TRBV9 and TRBJ2-2): DSGVTQTPKHLITATGQRVTLRCSPRSGDLSVYWYQQSLDQGLQFLIQYYNGEERAKGNILERFSAQQFPDLHSELNLSSLELGDSALYFCASRLTHASGANTGELFFGEGSRLTVL.

V usage is TRBV4-3 and J usage is TRBJ1-2; D is perhaps TRBD1 (5 bases). CDR1 and CDR2 from the germline V gene are LGHNA and YSLEER. This CDR3 contains 19 residues. Trimming stripped 0 bases from V and 2 bases from J, with 22 bases between. The CDR3 DNA sequence: TGCGCCAGCAGCCAAGATTTGGGGGGAGGATCTTTACTGAACTATGGCTACACCTTC. This translates into CASSQDLGGGSLLNYGYTF.

The chain links TRBV19 to TRBJ2-3; D is uncertain. CDR1 is LNHDA and CDR2 is SQIVND in the germline V gene (reference sequence). Trimming stripped 5 bases from V and 1 base from J, with 7 bases between. The CDR3 covers 13 residues. CDR3 residues: CASSPRRTDTQYF. CDR3 bases: TGTGCCAGTAGTCCCAGGCGCACAGATACGCAGTATTTT.

A note on this clone: At one of its ends the junction is not consistent with the germline gene, which may arise from a read error. CDR3 residues: CSVRGPQSAFF. The DNA for the CDR3 is TGCAGTGTTAGAGGGCCACAATCAGCTTTCTTT. The chain is built from TRBV20-1 and TRBJ1-1; D is unresolved. The CDR3 contains 11 residues. Germline V gene data show CDR1 as DFQATT and CDR2 as SNEGSKA (reference sequence).

The chain combines TRBV4-1 with TRBJ1-6; 7 bases map to TRBD1. The CDR3 loop spans 17 amino acids. V dropped 0 bases and J dropped 11; count of bases not matched to a gene: 13. The germline V gene encodes CDR1 MGHRA and CDR2 YSYEKL. The CDR3 DNA reads TGCGCCAGCAGCCAAGATCCCTGGACAGGACGGATGGCACCCCTCCACTTT. It specifies CASSQDPWTGRMAPLHF.

CDR3 in DNA: TGTGCCAGCAGCCGTACCACACTAGGTTCCTACGAGCAGTACTTC. It codes for CASSRTTLGSYEQYF. The rearrangement uses TRBV28 and TRBJ2-7, with D possibly being TRBD2 (5 bases). Looked up from germline, CDR1 is MDHEN and CDR2 is SYDVKM. V was cut by 6 bases and J by 1 base, with 16 bases left in between. The CDR3 runs to 15 residues.

This clone was counted once. The chain joins TRBV5-6 to TRBJ1-1; D is uncertain. Trimming pared 4 bases from V and 4 bases from J, leaving 14 bases between. Germline V gene sequence: CDR1 SGHDT, CDR2 YYEEEE. The CDR3 totals 14 residues. In DNA form, the CDR3 reads TGTGCCAGCAGCACCGGGTTGCGAAGCACTGAAGCTTTCTTT. Translating gives CASSTGLRSTEAFF.